The next 15 T cell receptor beta chains were all read from a single sample in a study of cytomegalovirus exposure and HLA in healthy donors. Assay: immunoSEQ multiplex PCR; the TCRdb copy retains only in-frame clones and omits some. The sample includes 120,000 or so clones, around 85% of them seen just once. The specimen sequenced was PBMCs. All receptors come from a woman aged 25 to 45 in good health and CMV-seronegative.

This clone has just one count. The CDR3 DNA sequence: TGTGCCAGCAGCGTAGCTACCGGACAGGGCACTTCACCCCTCCACTTT. Translating it yields CASSVATGQGTSPLHF. The rearrangement links TRBV9 to TRBJ1-6; TRBD1 matches at 8 bases. V was pared by 0 bases and J by 9 bases, with 8 bases of the junction left unmatched. This CDR3 spans 16 amino acids. Germline CDR1 reads SGDLS; CDR2 reads YYNGEE. The whole variable domain, filled in from reference TRBV9 and TRBJ1-6, reads DSGVTQTPKHLITATGQRVTLRCSPRSGDLSVYWYQQSLDQGLQFLIQYYNGEERAKGNILERFSAQQFPDLHSELNLSSLELGDSALYFCASSVATGQGTSPLHFGNGTRLTVT.

The rearrangement uses TRBV6-5 and TRBJ1-6, with TRBD1 matching 7 bases. The CDR3 is 14 residues long. Germline V lookup: CDR1 MNHEY, CDR2 SVGAGI. Trimming at V came to 5 bases and at J to 10 bases, leaving 8 bases not matched to a gene. As DNA, the CDR3 is TGTGCCAGCAGTCCGGGGACAGAGCTCTCACCCCTCCACTTT. This sequence encodes CASSPGTELSPLHF.

The rearrangement links TRBV6-5 to TRBJ2-5, with 7 bases aligning to TRBD1. Unmatched junction bases numbered 6, after V lost 6 bases and J lost 2 bases. The CDR3 covers 14 residues. CDR1 and CDR2 (germline): MNHEY, SVGAGI. This CDR3 reads CASRHRGGQETQYF. In nucleotides, the CDR3 is TGTGCCAGCAGACACAGGGGTGGACAAGAGACCCAGTACTTC.

This chain uses TRBV6-6 with TRBJ1-2; weak D call: TRBD1 (5 bases). The CDR3 length is 15 residues. The germline gives CDR1 MNHNY, CDR2 SVGAGI (reference sequence). The V end lost 2 bases, the J end lost 3 bases, and 13 bases lay between the germline ends. CDR3 sequence (DNA): TGTGCCAGCAGTTACGCGGGGCCAGAGGACTATGGCTACACCTTC. This encodes CASSYAGPEDYGYTF.

The V and J genes are TRBV9 and TRBJ2-3; 7 bases line up with TRBD1. Germline trimming cut 0 bases from V and 2 bases from J; bases unmatched to any gene: 9. This CDR3 comprises 17 residues. The germline V gene encodes CDR1 SGDLS and CDR2 YYNGEE. The CDR3 region has the DNA TGTGCCAGCAGCGTAGAAGGGGGCGACAGGGCCACAGATACGCAGTATTTT. Translation gives CASSVEGGDRATDTQYF.

The CDR3 protein is CASSIGGVRAEQYF. The DNA for the CDR3 is TGTGCCAGTAGTATAGGGGGAGTCCGTGCCGAGCAGTACTTC. This chain joins TRBV19 and TRBJ2-7, with a weak D call TRBD2 (5 bases). Trimming stripped 1 base from V and 6 bases from J, with 13 bases between. This CDR3 contains 14 residues. Germline values: CDR1 LNHDA, CDR2 SQIVND (reference sequence).

The chain carries TRBV5-4 and TRBJ2-1; no firm D call. V shed 3 bases and J shed 6 bases, with 13 bases lying between them. The CDR3 has 14 residues. Per germline, CDR1 SGHNT and CDR2 YYREEE (reference sequence). The CDR3 sequence: CASSYPSVGNEQFF. CDR3 nucleotide sequence: TGTGCCAGCAGCTACCCTAGTGTCGGCAATGAGCAGTTCTTC.

The J gene is TRBJ2-1, the V gene TRBV4-1; the D gene is possibly TRBD1 (6 bases). V lost 3 bases and J 6 bases, leaving 15 bases between the germline ends. The CDR3 runs 15 residues. Per germline, CDR1 MGHRA and CDR2 YSYEKL. The CDR3 bases are TGCGCCAGCAGCCATACGGACAGAGTGTTCAATGAGCAGTTCTTC. It translates to CASSHTDRVFNEQFF.

Ten or more counts support this clone. The chain combines TRBV25-1 with TRBJ2-5; 7 bases map to TRBD2. This CDR3 comprises 13 residues. Germline loops: CDR1 MGHDK, CDR2 SYGVNS. Trimming cost V 1 base and J 7 bases; bases outside gene matches: 3. The CDR3 DNA follows: TGTGCCAGCAGTGAATCGGGGGGAGGGACCCAGTACTTC. This codes for CASSESGGGTQYF.

The chain joins TRBV5-4 to TRBJ1-2; 7 bases are shared with TRBD1. Per germline, CDR1 SGHNT and CDR2 YYREEE (reference sequence). The CDR3 length is 14 residues. V lost 6 bases to trimming and J lost 6 bases; unmatched junction nucleotides: 11. Written as DNA, the CDR3 is TGTGCCAGCATCGATTTAGGCAGGGGGGATGGCTACACCTTC. Translation: CASIDLGRGDGYTF.

This clone was seen once. The chain links TRBV30 to TRBJ1-4; the match to TRBD1 covers 7 bases. This CDR3 region has 13 residues. The germline V gene has CDR1 GTSNPN and CDR2 SVGIG (reference sequence). Losses at the gene ends were 6 bases for V and 4 bases for J; bases not matched to a gene: 5. The DNA for the CDR3 is TGTGCCTGTACAGGGGCGGGTAATGAAAAACTGTTTTTT. It translates to CACTGAGNEKLFF.

The chain recombines TRBV7-9 with TRBJ2-5, with D possibly TRBD1 on 6 matching bases. V was trimmed by 6 bases and J by 3 bases, leaving 17 bases between them. The CDR3 runs to 15 residues. Germline loops: CDR1 SEHNR, CDR2 FQNEAQ (reference sequence). CDR3 nucleotide sequence: TGTGCCAGCAGTTCGGCGGGCACAGGGAAAGAGACCCAGTACTTC. This translates into CASSSAGTGKETQYF.

This clone has a handful of counts. This sequence joins TRBV5-1 and TRBJ1-2; D call uncertain. From germline, CDR1 is SGHRS and CDR2 YFSETQ. The CDR3 has 12 residues. V was trimmed by 4 bases and J by 3 bases, leaving 7 bases between them. CDR3 sequence: CASSGQDYGYTF. The CDR3 DNA is TGCGCCAGCAGCGGGCAGGACTATGGCTACACCTTC.

The chain joins TRBV19 to TRBJ1-4, with 8 bases that match TRBD1. Germline CDR1 LNHDA, CDR2 SQIVND (reference sequence). This CDR3 region has 14 residues. V shed 2 bases and J 7 bases; nucleotides not matched to a gene: 3. The CDR3 DNA sequence: TGTGCCAGTAGTATACAGGGGGCCGGTGAAAAACTGTTTTTT. Translation: CASSIQGAGEKLFF.

The chain employs TRBV19 and TRBJ1-5; 9 bases map to TRBD1. V lost 5 bases, J lost 0 bases, and 11 bases stayed unmatched. The CDR3 contains 18 residues. Germline-derived CDR1 and CDR2 are LNHDA and SQIVND (reference sequence). CDR3 bases: TGTGCCAGTAGTTTGGACAGGGGATGGGGGTATAGCAATCAGCCCCAGCATTTT. Residues: CASSLDRGWGYSNQPQHF.